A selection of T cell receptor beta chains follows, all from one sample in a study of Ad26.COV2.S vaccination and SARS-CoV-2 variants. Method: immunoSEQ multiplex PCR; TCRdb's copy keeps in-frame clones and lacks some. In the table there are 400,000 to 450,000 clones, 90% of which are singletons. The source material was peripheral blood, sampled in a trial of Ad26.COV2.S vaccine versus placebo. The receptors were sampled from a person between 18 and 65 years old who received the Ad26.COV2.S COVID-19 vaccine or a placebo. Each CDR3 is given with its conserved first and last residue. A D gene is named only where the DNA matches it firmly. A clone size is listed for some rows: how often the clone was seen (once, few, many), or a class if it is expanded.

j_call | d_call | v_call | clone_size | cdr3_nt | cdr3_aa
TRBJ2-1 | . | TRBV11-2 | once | TGTGCCAGCAGCATCACCTGGGGGCAGGGCGGGAATGAGCAGTTCTTC | CASSITWGQGGNEQFF
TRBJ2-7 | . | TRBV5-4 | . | TGTGCCAGCAGCCCAGGGGGGGCGGACGAGCAGTACTTC | CASSPGGADEQYF
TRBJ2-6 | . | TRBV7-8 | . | TGTGCCAGCAGCTTAGCTCCTGGGGCCAACGTCCTGACTTTC | CASSLAPGANVLTF
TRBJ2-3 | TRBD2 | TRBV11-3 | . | TGTGCCAGCAGCTTAGAGGGGGGGGATACGCAGTATTTT | CASSLEGGDTQYF
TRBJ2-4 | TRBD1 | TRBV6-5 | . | TGTGCCAGCAGGACCTCAGGGGGAGCGGACATTCAGTACTTC | CASRTSGGADIQYF
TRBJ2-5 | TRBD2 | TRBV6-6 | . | TGTGCCAGCAGTTACATACCGGGACTAGCGTCAGAGACCCAGTACTTC | CASSYIPGLASETQYF
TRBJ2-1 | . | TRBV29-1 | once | TGCAGCGTTGAAGATCGAGGGTCCAATGAGCAGTTCTTC | CSVEDRGSNEQFF
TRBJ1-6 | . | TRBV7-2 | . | TGTGCCAGCAGCCTACGCCGGACCTATAATTCACCCCTCCACTTT | CASSLRRTYNSPLHF
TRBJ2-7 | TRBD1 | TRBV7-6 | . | TGTGCCAGCAGCCCTGGGACAGGTGGGTCGTGGGAGCAGTACTTC | CASSPGTGGSWEQYF
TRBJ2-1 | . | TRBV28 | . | TGTGCCAGCAGATTAGGGGGAGTCGACTACAATGAGCAGTTCTTC | CASRLGGVDYNEQFF
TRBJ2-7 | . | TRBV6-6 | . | TGTGCCAGCAGCTCCATCTACGAGCAGTACTTC | CASSSIYEQYF
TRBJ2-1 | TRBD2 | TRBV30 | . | TGTGCCTGGGTCGGGACTAGCAGTAATGAGCAGTTCTTC | CAWVGTSSNEQFF
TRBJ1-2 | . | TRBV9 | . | TGTGCCAGCAGCGTAGGGGGAGCTAACTATGGCTACACCTTC | CASSVGGANYGYTF
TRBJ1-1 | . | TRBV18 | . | TGTGCCAGCTCACCACGACGGGGAATGAACACTGAAGCTTTCTTT | CASSPRRGMNTEAFF
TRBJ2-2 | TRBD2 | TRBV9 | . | TGTGCCAGCAGCCCGCCCGGGACTAGCGGGAGTCGGGAGCTGTTTTTT | CASSPPGTSGSRELFF
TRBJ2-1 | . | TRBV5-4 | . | TGTGCCAGCAGCTCCCGAAGCTCCTACAATGAGCAGTTCTTC | CASSSRSSYNEQFF
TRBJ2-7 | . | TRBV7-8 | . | TGTGCCAGCAGCTTAGGTGGGGGGCGGAGCTACGAGCAGTACTTC | CASSLGGGRSYEQYF
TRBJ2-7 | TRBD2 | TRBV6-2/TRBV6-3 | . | TGTGCCAGCAGTTACCCCGCGGGACTAGGGTCCTACGAGCAGTACTTC | CASSYPAGLGSYEQYF
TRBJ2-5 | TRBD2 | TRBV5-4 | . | TGTGCCAGCAGCTTGGGTTGGACTAGCGGACTAGAGACCCAGTACTTC | CASSLGWTSGLETQYF
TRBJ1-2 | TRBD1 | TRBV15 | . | TGTGCCACCAGCACAAACCGGGACAGGGGGTTTAATGACTATGGCTACACCTTC | CATSTNRDRGFNDYGYTF
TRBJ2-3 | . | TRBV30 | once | TGTGCCTGGAGCACAAGCAGTACAGATACGCAGTATTTT | CAWSTSSTDTQYF
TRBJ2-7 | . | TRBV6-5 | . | TGTGCCAGCAGATTACAGGTCGGCGGAGGTTACGAGCAGTACTTC | CASRLQVGGGYEQYF
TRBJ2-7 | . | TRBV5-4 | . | TGTGCCAGCAGCCTGGACGGCAGGGGGGTCGACGAGCAGTACTTC | CASSLDGRGVDEQYF
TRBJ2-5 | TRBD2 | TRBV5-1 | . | TGCGCCAGCAGCTTATCCAGGACTAGATCCTCACAAGAGACCCAGTACTTC | CASSLSRTRSSQETQYF
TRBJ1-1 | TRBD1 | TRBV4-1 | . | TGCGCCAGCAGTCATCCAGGGGGCAGGTGGACTGAAGCTTTCTTT | CASSHPGGRWTEAFF
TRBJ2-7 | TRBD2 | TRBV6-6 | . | TGTGCCAGCAGGCGGACTAGTTGGGGCGGGGAGCAGTACTTC | CASRRTSWGGEQYF
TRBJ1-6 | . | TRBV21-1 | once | TGTGCCAGCAGCAAAGGAACCACAGGGTCCAATTCACCCCTCCACTTT | CASSKGTTGSNSPLHF
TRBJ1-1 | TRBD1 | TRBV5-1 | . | TGCGCCAGCAGGGCCGGGACAGCACTACCCCCGATGAACACTGAAGCTTTCTTT | CASRAGTALPPMNTEAFF
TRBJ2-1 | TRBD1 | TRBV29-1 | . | TGCAGCGGGACAGGGTATTTCTATGAGCAGTTCTTC | CSGTGYFYEQFF
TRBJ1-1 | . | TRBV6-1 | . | TGTGCCAGCAGTGAAAGTGAGACCGAATTTATGAACACTGAAGCTTTCTTT | CASSESETEFMNTEAFF
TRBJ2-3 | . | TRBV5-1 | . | TGCGCCAGCAGGATGGGGGGCCGTAGCACAGATACGCAGTATTTT | CASRMGGRSTDTQYF
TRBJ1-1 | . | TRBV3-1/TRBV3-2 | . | TGTGCCAGCAGGGAGGCCACAAACACTGAAGCTTTCTTT | CASREATNTEAFF
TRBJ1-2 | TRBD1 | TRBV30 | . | TGTGCCTGGAGTGACAGGGGGCATGGCTACACCTTC | CAWSDRGHGYTF
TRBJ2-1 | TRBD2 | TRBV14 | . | TGTGCCAGCAGCCAAGCCGGACTAGCCGGTGAGCAGTTCTTC | CASSQAGLAGEQFF
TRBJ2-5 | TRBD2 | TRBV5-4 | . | TGTGCCAGCAGCAGGACTAGCGGGAGTGGAGAGACCCAGTACTTC | CASSRTSGSGETQYF
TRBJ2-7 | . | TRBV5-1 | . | TGCGCCAGCAGCTTGGGGGTCAGCCAGGGGTTCTACGAGCAGTACTTC | CASSLGVSQGFYEQYF
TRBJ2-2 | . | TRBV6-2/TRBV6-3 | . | TGTGCCAGCAGTTATGGGTGGACCGGGGAGCTGTTTTTT | CASSYGWTGELFF
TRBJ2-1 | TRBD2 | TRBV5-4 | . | TGTGCCAGCAGCTTATCACTAGCGGGATACAATGAGCAGTTCTTC | CASSLSLAGYNEQFF
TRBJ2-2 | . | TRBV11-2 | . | TGTGCCAGCAGCGCCCGGGAACTGGGGGAGCTGTTTTTT | CASSARELGELFF
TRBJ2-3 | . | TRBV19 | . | TGTGCCAGTAGTTTGAAGGATTTCACAGATACGCAGTATTTT | CASSLKDFTDTQYF